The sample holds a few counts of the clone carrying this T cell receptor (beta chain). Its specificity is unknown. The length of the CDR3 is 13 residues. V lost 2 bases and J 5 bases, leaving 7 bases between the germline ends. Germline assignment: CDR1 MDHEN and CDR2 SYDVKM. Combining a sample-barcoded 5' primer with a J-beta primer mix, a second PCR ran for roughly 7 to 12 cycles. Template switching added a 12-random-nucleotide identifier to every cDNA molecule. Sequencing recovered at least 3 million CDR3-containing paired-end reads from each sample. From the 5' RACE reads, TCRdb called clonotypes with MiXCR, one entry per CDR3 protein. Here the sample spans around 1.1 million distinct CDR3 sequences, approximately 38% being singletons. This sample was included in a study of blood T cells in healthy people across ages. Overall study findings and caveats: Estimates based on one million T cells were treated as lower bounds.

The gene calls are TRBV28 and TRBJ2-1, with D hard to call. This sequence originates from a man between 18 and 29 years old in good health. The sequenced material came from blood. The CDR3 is CASSLQPDNEQFF. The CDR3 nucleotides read TGTGCCAGCAGTTTACAACCGGACAATGAGCAGTTCTTC.